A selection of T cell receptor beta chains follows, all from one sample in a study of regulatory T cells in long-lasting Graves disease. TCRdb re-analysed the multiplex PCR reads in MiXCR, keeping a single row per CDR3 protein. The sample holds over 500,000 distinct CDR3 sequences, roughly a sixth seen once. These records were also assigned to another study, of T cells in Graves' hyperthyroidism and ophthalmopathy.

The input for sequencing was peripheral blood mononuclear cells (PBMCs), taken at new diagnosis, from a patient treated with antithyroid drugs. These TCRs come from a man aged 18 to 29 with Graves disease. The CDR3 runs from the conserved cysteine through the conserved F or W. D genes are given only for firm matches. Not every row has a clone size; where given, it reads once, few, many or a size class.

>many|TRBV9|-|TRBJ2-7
CASSVGRANHYEQYF
TGTGCCAGCAGCGTAGGCAGGGCTAACCACTACGAGCAGTACTTC
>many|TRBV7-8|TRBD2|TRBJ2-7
CASSLDPRGLAVSYEQYF
TGTGCCAGCAGCTTAGACCCCCGGGGACTAGCGGTCTCCTACGAGCAGTACTTC
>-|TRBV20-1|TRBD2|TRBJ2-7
CSARGARTSGSYEQYF
TGCAGTGCTAGAGGGGCTAGGACTAGCGGGAGCTACGAGCAGTACTTC
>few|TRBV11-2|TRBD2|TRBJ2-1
CASSSGRTSRRGEQFF
TGTGCCAGCAGCTCAGGGCGGACTAGCAGGAGGGGTGAGCAGTTCTTC
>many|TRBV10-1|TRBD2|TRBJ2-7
CASSDGTSVGEQYF
TGCGCCAGCAGTGACGGGACTAGCGTAGGCGAGCAGTACTTC
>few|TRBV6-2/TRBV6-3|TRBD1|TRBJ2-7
CASSGRQGTTLEQYF
TGTGCCAGCAGTGGGAGACAGGGGACCACGCTCGAGCAGTACTTC
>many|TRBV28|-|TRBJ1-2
CASSGTYYGYTF
TGTGCCAGCAGTGGGACTTACTATGGCTACACCTTC
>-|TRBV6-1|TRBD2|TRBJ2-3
CASSQGGSIKDTQYF
TGTGCCAGCAGCCAAGGCGGGAGTATAAAAGATACGCAGTATTTT
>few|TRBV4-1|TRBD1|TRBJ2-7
CASSQDFQGAVYEQYF
TGCGCCAGCAGCCAAGATTTTCAGGGGGCAGTCTACGAGCAGTACTTC
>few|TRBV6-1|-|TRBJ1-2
CASSTTGFSDGYTF
TGTGCCAGCAGCACAACAGGTTTTTCCGATGGCTACACCTTC
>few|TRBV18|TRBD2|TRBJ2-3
CASSPKSGGGTDTQYF
TGTGCCAGCTCACCGAAGAGTGGGGGGGGCACAGATACGCAGTATTTT
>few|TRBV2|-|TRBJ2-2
CASSTTSTNAGTGELFF
TGTGCCAGCAGTACTACATCCACAAACGCTGGCACCGGGGAGCTGTTTTTT
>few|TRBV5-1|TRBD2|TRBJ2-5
CASSPTSVVETQYF
TGCGCCAGCAGCCCTACTAGCGTGGTTGAGACCCAGTACTTC
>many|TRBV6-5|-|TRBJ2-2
CASSFTSQAAGELFF
TGTGCCAGCAGTTTTACTAGCCAAGCAGCCGGGGAGCTGTTTTTT
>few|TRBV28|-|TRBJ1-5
CASSGAGKGNQPQHF
TGTGCCAGCAGTGGGGCAGGGAAAGGCAATCAGCCCCAGCATTTT
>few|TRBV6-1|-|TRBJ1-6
CASSRFGRENSPLHF
TGTGCCAGCAGTCGTTTTGGTAGGGAAAATTCACCCCTCCACTTT
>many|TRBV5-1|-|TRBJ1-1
CASSHRTDPLRTEAFF
TGCGCCAGCAGCCATAGGACAGATCCACTCCGGACCGAAGCTTTCTTT
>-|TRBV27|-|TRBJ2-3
CASSPYIAYTDTQYF
TGTGCCAGCAGTCCGTACATAGCGTACACAGATACGCAGTATTTT
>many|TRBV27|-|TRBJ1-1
CASRTPSTRGAEAFF
TGTGCCAGCAGAACACCCTCAACGCGGGGCGCTGAAGCTTTCTTT
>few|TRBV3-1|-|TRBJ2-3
CASSQDTSADTQYF
TGTGCCAGCAGCCAAGATACGAGTGCAGATACGCAGTATTTT
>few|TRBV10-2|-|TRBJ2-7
CASSVPQGGIGNEQYF
TGCGCCAGCAGTGTACCCCAGGGGGGCATCGGGAACGAGCAGTACTTC
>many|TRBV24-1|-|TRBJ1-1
CATSNGLNTEAFF
TGTGCCACCAGTAACGGATTGAACACTGAAGCTTTCTTT
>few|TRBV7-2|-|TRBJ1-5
CASSLRGGANQPQHF
TGTGCCAGCAGCCTCCGTGGGGGAGCAAATCAGCCCCAGCATTTT
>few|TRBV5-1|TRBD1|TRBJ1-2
CASSLDLDRWAGYTF
TGCGCCAGCAGCTTGGACTTGGACAGGTGGGCTGGCTACACCTTC
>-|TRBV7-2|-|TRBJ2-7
CASSLRRGIGEQYF
TGTGCCAGCAGCTTAAGACGGGGGATTGGCGAGCAGTACTTC
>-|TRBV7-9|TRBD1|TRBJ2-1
CASSQDPGQGEREQFF
TGTGCCAGCAGCCAGGATCCGGGACAGGGTGAACGTGAGCAGTTCTTC
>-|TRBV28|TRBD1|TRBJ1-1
CASSPWDRSMNTEAFF
TGTGCCAGCAGTCCTTGGGACAGATCCATGAACACTGAAGCTTTCTTT
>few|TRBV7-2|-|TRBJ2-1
CASSDPDTYNEQFF
TGTGCCAGCAGCGACCCGGACACCTACAATGAGCAGTTCTTC
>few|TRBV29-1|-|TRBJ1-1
CSVEGGGYTEAFF
TGCAGCGTTGAAGGGGGGGGGTACACTGAAGCTTTCTTT
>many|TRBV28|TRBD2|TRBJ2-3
CASRTTSGLTDTQYF
TGTGCCAGCAGGACGACTAGCGGCCTCACAGATACGCAGTATTTT
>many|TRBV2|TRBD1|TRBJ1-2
CASSPRTGSDGYTF
TGTGCCAGCAGTCCCAGGACAGGGAGCGATGGCTACACCTTC
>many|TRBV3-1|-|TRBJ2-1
CASSQVTDEQFF
TGTGCCAGCAGCCAAGTGACCGACGAGCAGTTCTTC
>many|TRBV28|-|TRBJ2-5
CASRVQGSETQYF
TGTGCCAGCAGGGTACAGGGCTCAGAGACCCAGTACTTC
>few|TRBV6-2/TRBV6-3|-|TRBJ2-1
CASSEDGSSYNEQFF
TGTGCCAGCAGTGAAGATGGGAGCTCCTACAATGAGCAGTTCTTC
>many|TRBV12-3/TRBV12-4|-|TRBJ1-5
CASSWTNEKPQHF
TGTGCCAGCAGTTGGACAAACGAGAAGCCCCAGCATTTT
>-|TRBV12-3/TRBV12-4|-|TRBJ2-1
CANSRRTAPYNEQFF
TGTGCCAACAGCAGAAGGACCGCCCCCTACAATGAGCAGTTCTTC
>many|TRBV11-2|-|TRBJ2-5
CASSFSPEGDRETQYF
TGTGCCAGCAGCTTTTCCCCTGAGGGGGATAGAGAGACCCAGTACTTC
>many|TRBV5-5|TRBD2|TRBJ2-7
CASKGLADSYEQYF
TGTGCCAGCAAAGGACTAGCGGACTCCTACGAGCAGTACTTC
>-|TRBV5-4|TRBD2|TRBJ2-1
CASRGSGMEGEQFF
TGTGCCAGCAGGGGAAGCGGGATGGAGGGAGAGCAGTTCTTC
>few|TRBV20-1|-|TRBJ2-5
CSAVTRKETQYF
TGCAGTGCTGTGACTAGAAAGGAGACCCAGTACTTC